Sequencing of this T cell receptor (beta chain) was carried out in a study of cytomegalovirus exposure and HLA in healthy donors. Amplification used 60 Vbeta primers and 13 Jbeta primers. The table came from immunoSEQ multiplex PCR; TCRdb's copy has only in-frame clones and leaves some out. This sample has 150,000 to 200,000 clones, with 70% to 80% found just once. This clone appeared once. Sequencing was done on a sample of PBMCs. The source of this sequence is a man aged 18 to 29 in good health and CMV-seronegative.

The CDR3 DNA reads TGCGCCAGCAGCTTGGTTCTAGCGGGAACCAATGAGCAGTTCTTC. Translated: CASSLVLAGTNEQFF. The J gene is TRBJ2-1, the V gene TRBV5-1; 9 bases line up with TRBD2. Germline values: CDR1 SGHRS, CDR2 YFSETQ. The V gene end was trimmed by 0 bases and the J gene end by 6 bases; junction bases not matched to a gene: 4. The CDR3 spans 15 residues.